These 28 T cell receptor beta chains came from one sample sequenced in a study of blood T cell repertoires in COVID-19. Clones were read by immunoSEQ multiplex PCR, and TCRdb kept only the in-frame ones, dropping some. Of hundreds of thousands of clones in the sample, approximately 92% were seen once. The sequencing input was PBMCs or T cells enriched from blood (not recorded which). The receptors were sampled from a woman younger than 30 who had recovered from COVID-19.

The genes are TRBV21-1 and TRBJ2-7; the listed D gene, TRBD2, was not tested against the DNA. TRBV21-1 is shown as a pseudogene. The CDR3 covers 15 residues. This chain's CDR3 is CASSKENGSSYEQYF. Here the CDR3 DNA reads TGTGCCAGCAGCAAAGAAAACGGGAGCTCCTACGAGCAGTACTTC.

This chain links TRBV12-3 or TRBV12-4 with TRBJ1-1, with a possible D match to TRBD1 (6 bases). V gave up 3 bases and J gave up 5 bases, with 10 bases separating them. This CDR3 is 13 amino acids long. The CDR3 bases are TGTGCCAGCAGTTTTTACAGGGTAACTGAAGCTTTCTTT. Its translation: CASSFYRVTEAFF.

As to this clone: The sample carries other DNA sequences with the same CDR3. The CDR3 nucleotides read TGTGCCATCAGTGGTGGACTAAGCACAGATACGCAGTATTTT. Translation: CAISGGLSTDTQYF. The V gene is TRBV10-3, the J gene TRBJ2-3, with D possibly matching TRBD2 (6 bases). There are 14 residues in the CDR3. Germline V gene lookup returns CDR1 ENHRY and CDR2 SYGVKD. V dropped 4 bases and J dropped 0 bases, with 8 bases sitting between them.

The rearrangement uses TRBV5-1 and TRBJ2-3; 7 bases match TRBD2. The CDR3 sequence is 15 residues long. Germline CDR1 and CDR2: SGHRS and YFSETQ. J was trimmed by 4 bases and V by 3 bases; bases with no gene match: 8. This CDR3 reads CASSYAGVVADTQYF. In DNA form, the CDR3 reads TGCGCCAGCAGCTACGCGGGGGTCGTCGCAGATACGCAGTATTTT.

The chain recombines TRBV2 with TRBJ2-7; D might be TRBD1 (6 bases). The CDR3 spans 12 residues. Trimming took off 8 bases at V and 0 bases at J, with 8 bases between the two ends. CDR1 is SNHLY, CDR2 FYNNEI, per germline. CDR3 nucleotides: TGTGCCAGCGGACAGAGCTCCTACGAGCAGTACTTC. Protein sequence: CASGQSSYEQYF.

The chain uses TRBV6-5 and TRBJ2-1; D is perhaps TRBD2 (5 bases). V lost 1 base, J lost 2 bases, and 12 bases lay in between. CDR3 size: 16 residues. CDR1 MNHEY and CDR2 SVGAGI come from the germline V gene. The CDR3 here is CASSYFGVGTYNEQFF. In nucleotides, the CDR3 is TGTGCCAGCAGTTACTTCGGGGTCGGCACCTACAATGAGCAGTTCTTC.

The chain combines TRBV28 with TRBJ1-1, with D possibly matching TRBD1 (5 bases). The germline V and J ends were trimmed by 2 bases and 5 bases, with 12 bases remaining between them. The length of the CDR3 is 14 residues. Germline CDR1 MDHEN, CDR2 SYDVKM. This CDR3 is CASSLGGGDTEAFF. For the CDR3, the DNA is TGTGCCAGCAGTTTAGGGGGGGGAGATACTGAAGCTTTCTTT.

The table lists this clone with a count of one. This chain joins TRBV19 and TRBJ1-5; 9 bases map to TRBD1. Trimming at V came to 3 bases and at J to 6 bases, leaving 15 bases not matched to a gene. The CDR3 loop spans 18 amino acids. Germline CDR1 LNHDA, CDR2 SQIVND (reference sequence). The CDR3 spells CASSIGTGRKIASQPQHF. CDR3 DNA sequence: TGTGCCAGTAGTATCGGGACAGGGAGGAAGATAGCAAGTCAGCCCCAGCATTTT.

Here the CDR3 reads CASASLLSSRTAGELFF. DNA for the CDR3: TGTGCCAGCGCCTCCCTTCTTAGTAGTCGAACCGCCGGGGAGCTGTTTTTT. The chain links TRBV27 to TRBJ2-2; no reliable D call. Germline CDR1 MNHEY, CDR2 SMNVEV (reference sequence). The CDR3 loop spans 17 amino acids. Trimming left V 8 bases short and J 6 bases short, with 25 bases between.

CDR3: CASSYSPGLRYGYTF. In DNA, the CDR3 is TGTGCCAGCAGTTACTCACCAGGGCTTCGCTATGGCTACACCTTC. The chain employs TRBV6-5 and TRBJ1-2; a possible D gene is TRBD1 (5 bases). The CDR3 totals 15 residues. V was pared by 0 bases and J by 4 bases, with 12 bases between. The germline CDR1 and CDR2 sequences are MNHEY and SVGAGI.

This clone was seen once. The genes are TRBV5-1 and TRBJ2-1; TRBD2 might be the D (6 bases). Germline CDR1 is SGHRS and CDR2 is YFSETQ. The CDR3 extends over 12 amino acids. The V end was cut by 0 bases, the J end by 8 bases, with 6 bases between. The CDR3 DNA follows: TGCGCCAGCAGCTTGGCGGGGGATGAGCAGTTCTTC. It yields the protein CASSLAGDEQFF. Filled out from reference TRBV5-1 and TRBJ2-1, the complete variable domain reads KAGVTQTPRYLIKTRGQQVTLSCSPISGHRSVSWYQQTPGQGLQFLFEYFSETQRNKGNFPGRFSGRQFSNSRSEMNVSTLELGDSALYLCASSLAGDEQFFGPGTRLTVL.

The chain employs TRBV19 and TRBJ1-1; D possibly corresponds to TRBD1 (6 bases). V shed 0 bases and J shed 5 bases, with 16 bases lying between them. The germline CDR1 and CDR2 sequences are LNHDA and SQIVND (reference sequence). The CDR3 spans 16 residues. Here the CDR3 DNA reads TGTGCCAGTAGTATAGATCTGGAACAGGGAGGGACTGAAGCTTTCTTT. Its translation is CASSIDLEQGGTEAFF.

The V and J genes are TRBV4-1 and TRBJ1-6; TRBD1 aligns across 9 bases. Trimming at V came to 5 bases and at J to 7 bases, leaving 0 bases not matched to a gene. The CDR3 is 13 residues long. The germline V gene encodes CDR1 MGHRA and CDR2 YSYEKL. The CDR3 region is CASSGQGNSPLHF. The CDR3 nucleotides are TGCGCCAGCAGCGGACAGGGGAATTCACCCCTCCACTTT.

CDR3 DNA: TGCGCCAGCAGTCTTCCGGGGTCCGTCGGAAACACCGGGGAGCTGTTTTTT. It encodes CASSLPGSVGNTGELFF. The rearrangement links TRBV5-1 to TRBJ2-2; TRBD2 might be the D (5 bases). Trimming took 5 bases from V and 2 from J, leaving 19 bases between them. The CDR3 is made up of 17 amino acids. The germline V gene has CDR1 SGHRS and CDR2 YFSETQ.

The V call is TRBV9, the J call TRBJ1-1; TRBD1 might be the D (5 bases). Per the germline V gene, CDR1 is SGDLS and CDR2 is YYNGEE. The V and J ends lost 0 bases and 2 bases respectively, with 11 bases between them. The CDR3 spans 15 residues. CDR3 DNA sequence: TGTGCCAGCAGCGTAGGACAGAGTATTAACACTGAAGCTTTCTTT. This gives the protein CASSVGQSINTEAFF.

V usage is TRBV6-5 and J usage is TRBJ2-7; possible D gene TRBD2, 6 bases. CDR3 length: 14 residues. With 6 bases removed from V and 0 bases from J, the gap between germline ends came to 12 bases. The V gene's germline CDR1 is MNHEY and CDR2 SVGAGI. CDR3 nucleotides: TGTGCCAGCAGGGGGGGAGACAGCTCCTACGAGCAGTACTTC. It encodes CASRGGDSSYEQYF.

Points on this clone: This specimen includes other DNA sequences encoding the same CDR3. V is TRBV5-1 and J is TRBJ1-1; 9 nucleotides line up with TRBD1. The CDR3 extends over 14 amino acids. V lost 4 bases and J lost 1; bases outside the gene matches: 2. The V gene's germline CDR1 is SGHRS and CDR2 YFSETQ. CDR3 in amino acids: CASSRDRANTEAFF. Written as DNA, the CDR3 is TGCGCCAGCAGCCGGGACAGGGCGAACACTGAAGCTTTCTTT.

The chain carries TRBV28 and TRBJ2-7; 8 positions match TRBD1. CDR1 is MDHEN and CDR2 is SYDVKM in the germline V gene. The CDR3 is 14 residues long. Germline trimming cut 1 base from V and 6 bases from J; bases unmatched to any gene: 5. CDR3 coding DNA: TGTGCCAGCAGTTTATTCGGGACAGGTCTCGAGCAGTACTTC. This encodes CASSLFGTGLEQYF.

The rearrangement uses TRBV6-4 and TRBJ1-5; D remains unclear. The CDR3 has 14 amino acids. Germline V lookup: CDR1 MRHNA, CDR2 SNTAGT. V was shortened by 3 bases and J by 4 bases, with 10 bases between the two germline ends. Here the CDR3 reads CASSETPGNQPQHF. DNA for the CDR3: TGTGCCAGCAGTGAAACCCCAGGAAATCAGCCCCAGCATTTT.

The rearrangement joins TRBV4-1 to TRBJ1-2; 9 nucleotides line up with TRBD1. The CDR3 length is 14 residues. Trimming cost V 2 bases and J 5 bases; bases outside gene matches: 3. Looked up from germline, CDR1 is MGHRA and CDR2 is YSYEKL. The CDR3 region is CASSQMGQGYGYTF. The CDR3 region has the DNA TGCGCCAGCAGCCAAATGGGACAGGGATATGGCTACACCTTC.

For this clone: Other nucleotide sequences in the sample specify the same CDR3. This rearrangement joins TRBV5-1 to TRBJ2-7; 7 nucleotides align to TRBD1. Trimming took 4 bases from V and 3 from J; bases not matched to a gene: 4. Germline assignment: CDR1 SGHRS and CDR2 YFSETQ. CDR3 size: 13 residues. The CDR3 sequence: CASSRDRDYEQYF. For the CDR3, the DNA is TGCGCCAGCAGCCGTGACAGGGACTACGAGCAGTACTTC.

CDR3 in DNA: TGTGCCAGCAGCTCAACAGCCCCTAACGAGCAGTACTTC. Translating gives CASSSTAPNEQYF. This chain uses TRBV7-2 with TRBJ2-7; D unclear. The germline V and J ends were trimmed by 4 bases and 5 bases, with 12 bases remaining between them. Germline assignment: CDR1 SGHTA and CDR2 FQGNSA. The CDR3 runs 13 residues.

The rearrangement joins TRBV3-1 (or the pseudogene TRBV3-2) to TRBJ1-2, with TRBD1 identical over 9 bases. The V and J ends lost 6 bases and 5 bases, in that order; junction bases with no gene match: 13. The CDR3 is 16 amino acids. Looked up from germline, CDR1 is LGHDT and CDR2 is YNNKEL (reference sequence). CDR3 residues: CASSLSPGQGGYGYTF. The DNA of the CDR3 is TGTGCCAGCAGTCTTAGTCCGGGACAGGGCGGATATGGCTACACCTTC.

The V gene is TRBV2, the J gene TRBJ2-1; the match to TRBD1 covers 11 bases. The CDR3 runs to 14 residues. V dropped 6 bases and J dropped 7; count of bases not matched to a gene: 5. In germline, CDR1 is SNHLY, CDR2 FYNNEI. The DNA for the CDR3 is TGTGCCAGCAGCGGACAGGGGGCGCTTAATGAGCAGTTCTTC. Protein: CASSGQGALNEQFF.

The CDR3 nucleotides read TGTGCCAGCAGCCAAGTCTCCAGGGTGGATGGCTACACCTTC. It encodes CASSQVSRVDGYTF. The rearrangement joins TRBV3-1 (or the pseudogene TRBV3-2) to TRBJ1-2, with D possibly TRBD1 on 5 matching bases. Germline CDR1 is LGHDT and CDR2 is YNNKEL (reference sequence). The CDR3 has 14 amino acids. The V end lost 1 base, the J end lost 6 bases, and 12 bases lay between the germline ends.

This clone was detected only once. As DNA, the CDR3 is TGTGCCAGCAGTCCCACCGGGACAGGGGTGATTTTCTTT. Its protein is CASSPTGTGVIFF. The chain carries TRBV28 and TRBJ1-1; 10 bases line up with TRBD1. Germline lookup yields CDR1 MDHEN and CDR2 SYDVKM. The CDR3 has 13 amino acids. The junction had 10 bases not matched to a gene; V was cut back by 5 bases and J by 13 bases.

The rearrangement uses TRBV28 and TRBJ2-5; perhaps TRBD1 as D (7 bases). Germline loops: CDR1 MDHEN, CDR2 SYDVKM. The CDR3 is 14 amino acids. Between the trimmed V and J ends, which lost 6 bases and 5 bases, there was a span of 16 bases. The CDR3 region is CASSRGVMGETQYF. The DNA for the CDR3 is TGTGCCAGCAGCAGGGGGGTAATGGGCGAGACCCAGTACTTC.

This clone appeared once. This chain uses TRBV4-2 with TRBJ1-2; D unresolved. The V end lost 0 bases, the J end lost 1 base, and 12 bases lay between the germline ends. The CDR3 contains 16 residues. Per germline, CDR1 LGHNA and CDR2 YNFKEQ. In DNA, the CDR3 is TGTGCCAGCAGCCAAGATCTAACAGTGGGTAACTATGGCTACACCTTC. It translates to CASSQDLTVGNYGYTF.